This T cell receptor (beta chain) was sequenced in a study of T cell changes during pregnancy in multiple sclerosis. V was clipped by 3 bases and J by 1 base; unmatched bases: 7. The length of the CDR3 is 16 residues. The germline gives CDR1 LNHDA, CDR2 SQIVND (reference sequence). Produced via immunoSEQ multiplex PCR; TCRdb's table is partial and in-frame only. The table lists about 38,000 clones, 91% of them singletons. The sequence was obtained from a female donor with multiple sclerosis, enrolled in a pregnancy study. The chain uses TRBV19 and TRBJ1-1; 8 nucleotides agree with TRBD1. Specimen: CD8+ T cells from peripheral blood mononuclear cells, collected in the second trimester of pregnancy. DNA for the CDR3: TGTGCCAGTAGTATTTTCCCAGGGACAGGGAACACTGAAGCTTTCTTT. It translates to CASSIFPGTGNTEAFF.